The clone carrying this T cell receptor beta chain was counted ten times or more. The target antigen is unknown. Trimming pared 8 bases from V and 3 bases from J, leaving 17 bases between. The germline V gene encodes CDR1 LNHDA and CDR2 SQIVND (reference sequence). The CDR3 is 15 residues long. The table came from immunoSEQ multiplex PCR; TCRdb's copy has only in-frame clones and leaves some out. The sample holds 150,000 to 200,000 clones; around four fifths are singletons and the top ten take 2% to 2.5%. These data come from a study of cytomegalovirus exposure and HLA in healthy donors. Study in general: In a later analysis, the 100 to 150 validation repertoires were reported to have used the same platform as the 600 to 700 first-cohort repertoires.

Study findings and constraints: Researchers catalogued over 150 TCR beta chains as cytomegalovirus-associated. High sensitivity and specificity were reportedly achieved when the classifier diagnosed cytomegalovirus status. Three CMV-associated chains proved CMV antigen-specific in vitro.

Sequencing input: PBMCs. The clonotype comes from a man aged 30-40 years in good health and CMV-seropositive. V usage is TRBV19 and J usage is TRBJ1-5; D perhaps matches TRBD1 (6 bases). CDR3 coding DNA: TGTGCCAGTGCCGGGGCGACAGGCTACAATCAGCCCCAGCATTTT. Translated: CASAGATGYNQPQHF.